This T cell receptor beta chain was obtained from a study of cytomegalovirus exposure and HLA in healthy donors. The study, taken as a whole, reports: In a later analysis, common viral pathogens appeared linked to several of the most significant clusters.

CDR3 length: 15 residues. The germline V gene has CDR1 SQVTM and CDR2 ANQGSEA. PCR used 60 Vbeta primers and 13 Jbeta primers. Measured with immunoSEQ multiplex PCR; TCRdb has only the in-frame clones, and not every one. The sample comprises approximately 100,000 clones, nearly 80% of which are singletons, and roughly 3.8% rests with the top ten. Concerning this clone: Its antigen is still unknown.

Sequenced input: PBMCs. The rearrangement joins TRBV29-1 to TRBJ2-5; 8 bases fit TRBD2. The better agreement between TRBJ2-7 and the DNA end casts doubt on the J call. This clonotype was obtained from a woman in her 40s in good health and CMV-seronegative. The CDR3 protein is CSVEGPGTRSYEQYF. The DNA of the CDR3 is TGCAGCGTTGAAGGCCCCGGGACTAGGTCCTACGAGCAGTACTTC.